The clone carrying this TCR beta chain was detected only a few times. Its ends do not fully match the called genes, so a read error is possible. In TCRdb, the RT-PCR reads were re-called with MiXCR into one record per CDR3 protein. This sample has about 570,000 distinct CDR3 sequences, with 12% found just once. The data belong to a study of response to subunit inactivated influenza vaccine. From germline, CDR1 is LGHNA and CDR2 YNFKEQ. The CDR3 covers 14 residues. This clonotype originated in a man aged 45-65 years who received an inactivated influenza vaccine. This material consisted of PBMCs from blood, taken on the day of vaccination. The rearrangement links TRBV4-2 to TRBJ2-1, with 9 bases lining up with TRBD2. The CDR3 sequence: CASSPNEYSGRSLF. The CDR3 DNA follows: TGTGCCAGCAGCCCGAATGAGTACAGCGGGAGGTCCCTCTTC.